The T cell receptor beta chain under discussion was sequenced for a study of blood T cell repertoires in COVID-19. Study-wide background: Whether acute or convalescent, the COVID-19 samples came from the United States, Italy and Spain.

Germline-derived CDR1 and CDR2 are MNHEY and SMNVEV (reference sequence). The CDR3 loop spans 18 amino acids. V was pared by 1 base and J by 5 bases, with 16 bases of the junction left unmatched. TCRdb keeps only in-frame clones here, not all; method: immunoSEQ multiplex PCR. This sample has some 310,000 clones, with roughly 90% found just once. Clinical histories supplied by participants themselves formed the basis of cohort assignment. Donors in Cohort 3 who had recovered were those with two negative PCRs, healthcare professional clearance, or resolution of their symptoms. The source of this sequence is a woman in her thirties who had recovered from COVID-19. Sample: PBMCs or T cells enriched from blood (not recorded which). This rearrangement joins TRBV27 to TRBJ2-5; 7 bases match TRBD1. In DNA, the CDR3 is TGTGCCAGCAGTTTATTCCCCCCTTCGACAGGGTTTGGGGAGACCCAGTACTTC. Translating gives CASSLFPPSTGFGETQYF.